What follows are 6 T cell receptor beta chains derived from one specimen sequenced in a study of regulatory T cells in long-lasting Graves disease. Time point reported: newly diagnosed GD, antithyroid drugs for less than 3 months. RNA from PBMCs was the source of the TCR library. Building the TCR beta libraries relied on iRepertoire HTBI primers, and CDR3 regions underwent Arm-PCR. MiXCR was run by TCRdb on the multiplex PCR reads, yielding one entry per CDR3 protein. Of some 450,000 distinct CDR3 sequences in the sample, about 15% were seen once. The same sample was also studied in work on T cells in Graves' hyperthyroidism and ophthalmopathy.

Sequences were derived from peripheral blood mononuclear cells (PBMCs), sampled at new diagnosis, from a patient treated with antithyroid drugs. These receptors came from a young woman with Graves disease.

This clonotype showed up many times. The chain recombines TRBV10-3 with TRBJ2-7; TRBD2 is a possible D gene (5 bases). The ends were cut back, 0 bases at V and 1 base at J, with 10 bases in the middle. CDR3 size: 15 residues. The germline gives CDR1 ENHRY, CDR2 SYGVKD. CDR3 nucleotides: TGTGCCATCAGTGAGTCCGGGATAGGTTCCTACGAGCAGTACTTC. This sequence encodes CAISESGIGSYEQYF.

This clonotype was detected many times. The rearrangement links TRBV20-1 to TRBJ2-5; TRBD2 agrees at 9 bases. The germline gives CDR1 DFQATT, CDR2 SNEGSKA (reference sequence). The CDR3 contains 15 residues. Germline trimming cut 4 bases from V and 5 bases from J; bases unmatched to any gene: 11. The chain's CDR3 is CSAKLAGKGRETQYF. DNA for the CDR3: TGCAGTGCTAAGCTAGCGGGAAAGGGGAGGGAGACCCAGTACTTC.

This clonotype came up many times. The V gene is TRBV27, the J gene TRBJ2-7; the match to TRBD2 covers 10 bases. Unmatched junction bases numbered 6, after V lost 4 bases and J lost 0 bases. Looked up from germline, CDR1 is MNHEY and CDR2 is SMNVEV (reference sequence). This CDR3 comprises 16 residues. This chain's CDR3 is CASSSLAGLPSYEQYF. Written as DNA, the CDR3 is TGTGCCAGCAGTTCACTAGCGGGGCTGCCCTCCTACGAGCAGTACTTC.

This clonotype was seen ten or more times. V gene TRBV12-3 or TRBV12-4 combines with J gene TRBJ2-5; no reliable D call. The CDR3 covers 14 residues. Deletions cut 1 base from V and 4 bases from J, with 10 bases between. The CDR3, as DNA: TGTGCCAGCAGTTTAGATGGCAGAGTAGAGACCCAGTACTTC. This encodes CASSLDGRVETQYF.

This clonotype was recorded at least ten times. The chain uses TRBV28 and TRBJ2-3; D is unclear. With the DNA end fitting TRBJ2-5 better, the J assignment may be wrong. Germline loops: CDR1 MDHEN, CDR2 SYDVKM. This CDR3 has 11 residues. CDR3 protein: CASSLSRNQYF. The CDR3 DNA sequence: TGTGCCAGCAGTTTATCCCGGAACCAGTACTTC.

This clonotype was recorded at least ten times. The V and J genes are TRBV12-3 or TRBV12-4 and TRBJ2-7; TRBD2 aligns across 11 bases. This CDR3 contains 15 residues. The J segment lost 1 base and the V segment lost 5 bases, leaving 4 bases of the junction unmatched. CDR3 DNA sequence: TGTGCCAGCAGTCTTACTAGCGGGAGATCCTACGAGCAGTACTTC. Amino acids: CASSLTSGRSYEQYF.